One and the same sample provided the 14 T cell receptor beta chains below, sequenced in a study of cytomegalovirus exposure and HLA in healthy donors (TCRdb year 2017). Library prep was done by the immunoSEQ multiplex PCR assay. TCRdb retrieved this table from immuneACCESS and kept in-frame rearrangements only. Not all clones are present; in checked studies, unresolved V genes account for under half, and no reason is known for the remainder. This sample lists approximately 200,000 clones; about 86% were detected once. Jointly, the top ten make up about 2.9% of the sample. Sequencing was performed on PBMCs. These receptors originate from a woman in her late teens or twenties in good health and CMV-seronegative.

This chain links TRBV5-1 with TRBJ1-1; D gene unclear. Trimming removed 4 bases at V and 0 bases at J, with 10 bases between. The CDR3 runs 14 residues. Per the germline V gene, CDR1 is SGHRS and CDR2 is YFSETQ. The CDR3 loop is CASSAPSVNTEAFF. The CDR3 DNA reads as TGCGCCAGCAGCGCCCCATCGGTGAACACTGAAGCTTTCTTT. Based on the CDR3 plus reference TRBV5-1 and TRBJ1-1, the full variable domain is KAGVTQTPRYLIKTRGQQVTLSCSPISGHRSVSWYQQTPGQGLQFLFEYFSETQRNKGNFPGRFSGRQFSNSRSEMNVSTLELGDSALYLCASSAPSVNTEAFFGQGTRLTVV.

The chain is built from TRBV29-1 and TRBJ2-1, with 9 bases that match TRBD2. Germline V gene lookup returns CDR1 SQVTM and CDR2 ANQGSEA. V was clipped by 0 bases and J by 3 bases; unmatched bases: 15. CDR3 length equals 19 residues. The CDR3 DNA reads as TGCAGCGTTGAAGAGGAGTCACTTTGGCTACTAGCGGGCTACAATGAGCAGTTCTTC. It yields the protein CSVEEESLWLLAGYNEQFF.

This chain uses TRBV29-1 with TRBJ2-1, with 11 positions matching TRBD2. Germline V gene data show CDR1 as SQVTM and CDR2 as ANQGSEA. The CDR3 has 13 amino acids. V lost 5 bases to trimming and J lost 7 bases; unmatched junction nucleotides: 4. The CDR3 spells CSVCIAGGNEQFF. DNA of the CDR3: TGCAGCGTTTGTATAGCGGGAGGGAATGAGCAGTTCTTC.

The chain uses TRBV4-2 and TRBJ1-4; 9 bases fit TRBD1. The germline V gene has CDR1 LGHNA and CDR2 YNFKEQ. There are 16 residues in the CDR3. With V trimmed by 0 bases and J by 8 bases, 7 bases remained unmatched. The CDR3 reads CASSQDGDRVSEKLFF. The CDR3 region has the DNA TGTGCCAGCAGCCAAGATGGGGACAGGGTAAGCGAAAAACTGTTTTTT.

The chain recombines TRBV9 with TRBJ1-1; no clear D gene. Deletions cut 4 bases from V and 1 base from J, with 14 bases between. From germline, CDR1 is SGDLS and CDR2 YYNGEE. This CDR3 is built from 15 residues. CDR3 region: CASSQAPDENTEAFF. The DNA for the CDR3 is TGTGCCAGCAGCCAGGCACCCGACGAGAACACTGAAGCTTTCTTT.

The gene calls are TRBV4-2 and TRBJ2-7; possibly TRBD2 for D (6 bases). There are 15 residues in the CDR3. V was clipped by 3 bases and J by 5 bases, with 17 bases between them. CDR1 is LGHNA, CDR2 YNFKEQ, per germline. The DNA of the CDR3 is TGTGCCAGCAGCCAGGGGGGAGGCAGGGAGGACGAGCAGTACTTC. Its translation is CASSQGGGREDEQYF.

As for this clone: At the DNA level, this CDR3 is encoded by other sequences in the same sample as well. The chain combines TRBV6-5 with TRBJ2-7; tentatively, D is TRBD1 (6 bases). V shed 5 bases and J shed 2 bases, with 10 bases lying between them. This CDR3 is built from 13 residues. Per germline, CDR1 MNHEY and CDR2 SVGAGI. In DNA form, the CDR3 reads TGTGCCAGCAGTAAGACAGGCCCCTACGAGCAGTACTTC. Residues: CASSKTGPYEQYF.

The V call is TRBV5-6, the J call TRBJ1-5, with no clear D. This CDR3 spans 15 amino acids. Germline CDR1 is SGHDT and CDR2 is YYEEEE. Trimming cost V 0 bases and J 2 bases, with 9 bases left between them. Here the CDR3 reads CASSLAGYGNQPQHF. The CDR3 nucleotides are TGTGCCAGCAGCTTGGCGGGGTATGGCAATCAGCCCCAGCATTTT. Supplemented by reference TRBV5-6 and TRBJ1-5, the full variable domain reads DAGVTQSPTHLIKTRGQQVTLRCSPKSGHDTVSWYQQALGQGPQFIFQYYEEEERQRGNFPDRFSGHQFPNYSSELNVNALLLGDSALYLCASSLAGYGNQPQHFGDGTRLSIL.

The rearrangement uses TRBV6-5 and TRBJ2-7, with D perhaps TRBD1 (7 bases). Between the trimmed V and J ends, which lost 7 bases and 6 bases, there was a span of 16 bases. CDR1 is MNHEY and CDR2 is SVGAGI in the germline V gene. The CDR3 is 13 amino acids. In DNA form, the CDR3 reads TGTGCCAGCACAAGGGGGGACAGCTCCGAGCAGTACTTC. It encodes CASTRGDSSEQYF.

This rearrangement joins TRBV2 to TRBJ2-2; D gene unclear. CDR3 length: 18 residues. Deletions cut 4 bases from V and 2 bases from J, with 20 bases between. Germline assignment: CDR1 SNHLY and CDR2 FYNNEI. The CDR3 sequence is CASSGGTGASLNTGELFF. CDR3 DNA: TGTGCCAGCAGTGGAGGTACCGGTGCCAGCTTAAACACCGGGGAGCTGTTTTTT. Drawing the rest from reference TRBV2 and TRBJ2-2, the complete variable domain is EPEVTQTPSHQVTQMGQEVILRCVPISNHLYFYWYRQILGQKVEFLVSFYNNEISEKSEIFDDQFSVERPDGSNFTLKIRSTKLEDSAMYFCASSGGTGASLNTGELFFGEGSRLTVL.

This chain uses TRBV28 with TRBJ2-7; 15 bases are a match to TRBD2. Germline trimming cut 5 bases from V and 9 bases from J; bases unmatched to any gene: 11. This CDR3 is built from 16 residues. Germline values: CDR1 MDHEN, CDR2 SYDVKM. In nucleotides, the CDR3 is TGTGCCAGCAGTCCTAGGGGGGGGACTAGCGGGAGGCCGCAGTACTTC. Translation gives CASSPRGGTSGRPQYF.

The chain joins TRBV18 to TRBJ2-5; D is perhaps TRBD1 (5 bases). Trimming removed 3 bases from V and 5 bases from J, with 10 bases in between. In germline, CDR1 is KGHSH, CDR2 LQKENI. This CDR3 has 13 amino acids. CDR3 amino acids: CASSPVQGETQYF. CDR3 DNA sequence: TGTGCCAGCTCACCCGTCCAGGGTGAGACCCAGTACTTC.

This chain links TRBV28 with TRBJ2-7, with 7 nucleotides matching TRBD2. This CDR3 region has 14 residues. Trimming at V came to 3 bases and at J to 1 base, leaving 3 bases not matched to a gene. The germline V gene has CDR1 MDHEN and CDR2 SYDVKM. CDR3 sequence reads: CASSLSGASYEQYF. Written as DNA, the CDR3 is TGTGCCAGCAGTTTGAGCGGGGCTTCCTACGAGCAGTACTTC.

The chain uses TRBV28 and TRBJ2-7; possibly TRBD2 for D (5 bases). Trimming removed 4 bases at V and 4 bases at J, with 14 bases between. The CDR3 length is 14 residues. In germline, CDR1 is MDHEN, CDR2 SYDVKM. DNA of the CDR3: TGTGCCAGCAGTTCGAGGGAATCCCAATACGAGCAGTACTTC. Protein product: CASSSRESQYEQYF.